Detailed here is one TCR beta chain. Patients at the Seattle site were enrolled during active infection and followed longitudinally. The length of the CDR3 is 16 residues. Germline values: CDR1 SEHNR, CDR2 FQNEAQ (reference sequence). The V end was cut by 4 bases, the J end by 0 bases, with 13 bases between. The data originate from a study of blood T cell repertoires in COVID-19. The overall study: The samples span acute and convalescent COVID-19 from the United States, Italy and Spain. T cells, B-cell-depleted T cells, or PBMCs provided the cDNA or gDNA that served as material.

In the study's own analysis: Estimation of nucleated cell counts was performed using reference gene primer amplification. Clones were sequenced by immunoSEQ multiplex PCR, and TCRdb holds only the in-frame ones, with some missing. That table supplies the V and J calls and clone size; D and trimming were determined from the DNA. The sample yields approximately 170,000 clones, roughly 87% seen once. The clonotype comes from a woman in her sixties or seventies with COVID-19, enrolled during active disease. This chain connects TRBV7-9 to TRBJ2-1, with D maybe TRBD2 (6 bases). The source material was peripheral blood. The CDR3 sequence is CASSSSSGPSYNEQFF. The CDR3, as DNA: TGTGCCAGCAGCTCGTCCAGCGGGCCCTCCTACAATGAGCAGTTCTTC.